This entry concerns a single T cell receptor (beta chain). The entry originates in a study of cytotoxic CD8 clonotypes in ibrutinib-treated CLL. Across the study: By median about 69 months, 12 had progressed and 14 stayed remitted; responses had been 2 complete and around 24 partial. Specimens for response were gathered following a median roughly eleven months of therapy, spanning 6 to 36.

CDR3 length equals 15 residues. CDR1 is MNHEY and CDR2 is SVGAGI in the germline V gene. V lost 6 bases and J lost 0, with 15 bases in between. Approximately 1.9 micrograms of genomic DNA, which was extracted from cryopreserved PBMCs, served as the material used for the TCR beta libraries. Deep sequencing aimed at 1 in 200,000 to 1 in 1 million T cells' resolution. The data were produced by immunoSEQ multiplex PCR, yet TCRdb's version contains in-frame clones alone and is incomplete. The table shows under 200,000 clones, with roughly four fifths occurring only once. The TCR sequence derives from a human donor with chronic lymphocytic leukemia. The source material was PBMCs, sampled after 12 months of ibrutinib treatment. This chain uses TRBV6-5 with TRBJ2-7; the D gene is possibly TRBD2 (6 bases). CDR3 nucleotide sequence: TGTGCCAGCAGATATGGGCGGGGTAGCTCCTACGAGCAGTACTTC. Protein: CASRYGRGSSYEQYF.